This T cell receptor beta chain was sequenced for a study of blood T cell repertoires in COVID-19. Across the study: PBMCs, B-cell-depleted T cells, or T cells provided the cDNA or gDNA that made up the material.

Using immunoSEQ multiplex PCR, the repertoire was profiled, and TCRdb retains in-frame clones only, with some absent. The sample contains fewer than 150,000 clones, roughly 90% of which appear only once. The sequenced sample consisted of peripheral blood. This receptor was taken from a man aged 45-65 years with active or convalescent COVID-19.

Here the CDR3 DNA reads TGTGCCACCCTTGGGGGGAGCTCCTACGAGCAGTACTTC. Its translation: CATLGGSSYEQYF. V and J are TRBV28 and TRBJ2-7; D possibly corresponds to TRBD2 (6 bases). CDR3 length equals 13 residues. Germline assignment: CDR1 MDHEN and CDR2 SYDVKM. The V end lost 10 bases, the J end lost 0 bases, and 13 bases lay between the germline ends.